A single sample gave rise to the 21 T cell receptor beta chains below, sequenced in a study of healthy donors' naive CD4 and CD8 T cells. Each TCR library used around 500 ng of total RNA and a linear amplification protocol. TCRdb called the reads again in MiXCR, with one record for every CDR3 protein. The sample includes about 180,000 distinct CDR3 sequences, 74% of them seen just once. Sequenced: naive CD4+ and CD8+ T cells sorted from blood, pooled from several donors. These TCRs come from a pool of human donors in good health; the sample pools cells from several healthy donors.

The chain couples TRBV12-5 to TRBJ1-1; D remains unclear. Germline V gene sequence: CDR1 LGHNT, CDR2 FRNRAP. The CDR3 has 12 residues. Trimming took 5 bases from V and 7 from J, leaving 11 bases between them. The CDR3 nucleotides read TGTGCTAGTGGTGAACCCGGGATTGAAGCTTTCTTT. Residues: CASGEPGIEAFF.

The chain couples TRBV6-5 to TRBJ1-2; D not resolved. Germline assignment: CDR1 MNHEY and CDR2 SVGAGI. The CDR3 contains 14 residues. V gave up 5 bases and J gave up 8 bases, with 18 bases separating them. In DNA, the CDR3 is TGTGCCAGCAGTCGACCGTCAGGAATGGGCGGCTACACCTTC. This codes for CASSRPSGMGGYTF.

V usage is TRBV6-2 or TRBV6-3 and J usage is TRBJ1-2; TRBD1 might be the D (6 bases). Germline loops: CDR1 MNHEY, CDR2 SVGEGT. V gave up 0 bases and J gave up 4 bases, with 12 bases separating them. CDR3 length: 15 residues. The chain's CDR3 is CASSYSPDSFYGYTF. The CDR3, as DNA: TGTGCCAGCAGTTACTCTCCGGACAGCTTCTATGGCTACACCTTC.

This clonotype came up a few times. This chain uses TRBV29-1 with TRBJ2-5; tentative D call: TRBD1 (6 bases). Deletions cut 0 bases from V and 2 bases from J, with 13 bases between. Germline lookup yields CDR1 SQVTM and CDR2 ANQGSEA. This CDR3 spans 15 amino acids. CDR3 region: CSVEDSGHRQETQYF. CDR3 bases: TGCAGCGTTGAAGATTCGGGACATCGACAAGAGACCCAGTACTTC.

This clonotype showed up just once. The genes are TRBV29-1 and TRBJ2-1; D ambiguous. Germline assignment: CDR1 SQVTM and CDR2 ANQGSEA. V was trimmed by 1 base and J by 1 base, leaving 5 bases between them. CDR3 size: 13 residues. The CDR3, as DNA: TGCAGCGTTGAAGGGGCATCCTACAATGAGCAGTTCTTC. It codes for CSVEGASYNEQFF.

This clonotype was detected once. The J gene is TRBJ2-1, the V gene TRBV6-1, with unresolved D. CDR1 is MNHNS and CDR2 is SASEGT in the germline V gene. The CDR3 extends over 16 amino acids. The V gene lost 4 bases and the J gene lost 2 bases, with 15 bases spanning the gap. The CDR3: CASSAWTGVAYNEQFF. The CDR3 nucleotides read TGTGCCAGCAGTGCCTGGACCGGAGTCGCCTACAATGAGCAGTTCTTC.

The gene calls are TRBV6-5 and TRBJ2-5; weak D call: TRBD1 (5 bases). CDR3 size: 14 residues. Germline V lookup: CDR1 MNHEY, CDR2 SVGAGI. V shed 6 bases and J shed 1 base, with 12 bases lying between them. The CDR3 DNA follows: TGTGCCAGCAGCGAAAGGGGTTTCCAAGAGACCCAGTACTTC. Encoded protein: CASSERGFQETQYF.

This clonotype has only one observation. The chain is built from TRBV2 and TRBJ2-1; D might be TRBD2 (5 bases). CDR1 SNHLY and CDR2 FYNNEI come from the germline V gene. This CDR3 is 12 amino acids long. V was cut by 6 bases and J by 6 bases, with 9 bases left in between. Here the CDR3 reads CASRREGNEQFF. The CDR3 coding sequence is TGTGCCAGCAGAAGAGAGGGCAATGAGCAGTTCTTC.

This chain links TRBV2 with TRBJ2-1; 7 bases align to TRBD1. After removal of 5 bases from V and 2 bases from J, the junction contained 6 bases not matched to a gene. This CDR3 has 15 residues. CDR1 SNHLY and CDR2 FYNNEI come from the germline V gene. CDR3 in amino acids: CASSTGTAPYNEQFF. The DNA for the CDR3 is TGTGCCAGCAGTACCGGGACAGCCCCCTACAATGAGCAGTTCTTC. Variable domain in full (rest from reference TRBV2 and TRBJ2-1): EPEVTQTPSHQVTQMGQEVILRCVPISNHLYFYWYRQILGQKVEFLVSFYNNEISEKSEIFDDQFSVERPDGSNFTLKIRSTKLEDSAMYFCASSTGTAPYNEQFFGPGTRLTVL.

The chain links TRBV29-1 to TRBJ2-7, with D unresolved. This CDR3 has 13 amino acids. V was shortened by 3 bases and J by 0 bases, with 9 bases between the two germline ends. Germline values: CDR1 SQVTM, CDR2 ANQGSEA. DNA for the CDR3: TGCAGCGTTGAGGCACCTAGCTCCTACGAGCAGTACTTC. Translation: CSVEAPSSYEQYF.

This clonotype came up once. The rearrangement uses TRBV6-1 and TRBJ2-7; possibly TRBD1 for D (5 bases). The CDR3 loop spans 14 amino acids. CDR1 and CDR2 (germline): MNHNS, SASEGT. With 0 bases removed from V and 4 bases from J, the gap between germline ends came to 10 bases. CDR3 nucleotides: TGTGCCAGCAGTGAAGCAGGAGACAGATACGAGCAGTACTTC. It is translated as CASSEAGDRYEQYF.

This chain links TRBV27 with TRBJ2-7; the D gene is possibly TRBD2 (6 bases). There are 13 residues in the CDR3. CDR1 is MNHEY, CDR2 SMNVEV, per germline (reference sequence). CDR3 coding DNA: TGTGCGATAGGTCCGGGACTCCTCTACGAGCAGTACTTC. Its protein product is CAIGPGLLYEQYF.

The V and J genes are TRBV29-1 and TRBJ2-7; 12 nucleotides agree with TRBD2. Germline loops: CDR1 SQVTM, CDR2 ANQGSEA. This CDR3 spans 14 amino acids. Trimming cost V 4 bases and J 4 bases; bases outside gene matches: 5. The DNA of the CDR3 is TGCAGCGTTGCTCGACTAGCGGGAGAATACGAGCAGTACTTC. Protein: CSVARLAGEYEQYF.

The rearrangement links TRBV29-1 to TRBJ2-6; no firm D call. Germline CDR1 SQVTM, CDR2 ANQGSEA. V shed 0 bases and J shed 5 bases, with 2 bases lying between them. CDR3 size: 12 residues. Here the CDR3 DNA reads TGCAGCGTTGAAGACTGGGCCAACGTCCTGACTTTC. Translated, it gives CSVEDWANVLTF.

The sample holds a few counts of this clonotype. This chain connects TRBV19 to TRBJ1-2, with 9 bases fitting TRBD1. CDR1 LNHDA and CDR2 SQIVND come from the germline V gene (reference sequence). This CDR3 is 13 amino acids long. J lost 7 bases, V lost 3 bases, and 3 bases had no gene match. This chain's CDR3 is CASSMWTGVGYTF. CDR3 nucleotide sequence: TGTGCCAGTAGTATGTGGACAGGGGTTGGCTACACCTTC.

CDR3 sequence reads: CASSLEGLAFNEQFF. For the CDR3, the DNA is TGTGCCAGCAGTCTTGAGGGACTAGCGTTCAATGAGCAGTTCTTC. The J gene is TRBJ2-1, the V gene TRBV27; 10 bases agree with TRBD2. The trim removed 5 bases at V and 6 bases at J, leaving 7 bases unmatched. Per the germline V gene, CDR1 is MNHEY and CDR2 is SMNVEV (reference sequence). The CDR3 length is 15 residues.

This chain joins TRBV12-3 or TRBV12-4 and TRBJ2-7; TRBD2 aligns across 15 bases. The CDR3 covers 19 residues. Germline trimming cut 1 base from V and 4 bases from J; bases unmatched to any gene: 11. CDR3 region: CASSLGPGTSGRSFYEQYF. The CDR3 DNA follows: TGTGCCAGCAGTTTAGGGCCCGGGACTAGCGGGAGGTCTTTTTACGAGCAGTACTTC.

V and J are TRBV15 and TRBJ2-7, with D perhaps TRBD1 (6 bases). This CDR3 contains 14 residues. Germline loops: CDR1 LNHNV, CDR2 YYDKDF (reference sequence). The ends were cut back, 4 bases at V and 1 base at J, with 11 bases in the middle. The CDR3 is CATSTRGLSYEQYF. The CDR3 DNA reads as TGTGCCACCAGCACCAGGGGCCTTTCCTACGAGCAGTACTTC.

For this clonotype: Since no conserved phenylalanine or tryptophan closes the CDR3, a read error is the likely cause. V and J are TRBV19 and TRBJ2-7; D is unresolved. Germline CDR1 reads LNHDA; CDR2 reads SQIVND (reference sequence). The CDR3 contains 12 residues. Trimming pared 7 bases from V and 2 bases from J, leaving 9 bases between. This CDR3 reads CASNPAAYEQYL. In DNA form, the CDR3 reads TGTGCCAGTAATCCGGCAGCCTACGAGCAGTACCTC.

The V call is TRBV29-1, the J call TRBJ2-5; D is undetermined. The germline CDR1 and CDR2 sequences are SQVTM and ANQGSEA. The length of the CDR3 is 13 residues. V dropped 6 bases and J dropped 1 base, with 12 bases sitting between them. Here the CDR3 DNA reads TGCAGCGTCAAAGGACGGCTCCAAGAGACCCAGTACTTC. The encoded protein is CSVKGRLQETQYF.

Written as DNA, the CDR3 is TGTGCCAGCAGTCCCTCAGGACGAAATGAAAAACTGTTTTTT. Amino acids: CASSPSGRNEKLFF. The chain has TRBV6-5 and TRBJ1-4; D is unresolved. Trimming pared 5 bases from V and 5 bases from J, leaving 12 bases between. The CDR3 length is 14 residues. CDR1 MNHEY and CDR2 SVGAGI come from the germline V gene.